The rows below give T cell receptor beta chains drawn from one sample of a study of memory CD4+ T cells and cytomegalovirus serostatus. Here immunoSEQ multiplex PCR was the method, and the copy in TCRdb shows in-frame clones only, minus some. The sample comprises about 50,000 clones, around 78% of which are singletons, and approximately 0.7% rests with the top ten. The sequenced sample was memory CD4+ T cells from blood. Source of these receptors: an adult in good health and CMV-seronegative. Each CDR3 is given with its conserved first and last residue. Fields, in order: D gene, clone size, J gene, V gene, CDR3 protein, CDR3 DNA. A D gene is named only where the DNA matches it firmly. Expanded clones get a size class; other rows say once, few or many, or leave the size out.

d_gene: .; abundance: few; j_gene: TRBJ1-1; v_gene: TRBV30; CDR3aa: CAWSEGSRIEAFF; CDR3nt: TGTGCCTGGAGTGAAGGCAGCAGAATAGAAGCTTTCTTT
d_gene: TRBD1; abundance: .; j_gene: TRBJ2-1; v_gene: TRBV29-1; CDR3aa: CSVDRVLYTEQFF; CDR3nt: TGCAGCGTCGACAGGGTCCTGTACACTGAGCAGTTCTTC
d_gene: TRBD2; abundance: once; j_gene: TRBJ2-4; v_gene: TRBV5-6; CDR3aa: CASSGGGAKNIQYF; CDR3nt: TGTGCCAGCAGCGGCGGGGGGGCCAAAAACATTCAGTACTTC
d_gene: TRBD1; abundance: once; j_gene: TRBJ1-1; v_gene: TRBV4-1; CDR3aa: CASSTMDRENTEAFF; CDR3nt: TGCGCCAGCAGCACGATGGACAGGGAGAACACTGAAGCTTTCTTT
d_gene: .; abundance: .; j_gene: TRBJ1-3; v_gene: TRBV30; CDR3aa: CAWRPNRDTNSGNTIYF; CDR3nt: TGTGCCTGGAGACCGAACCGAGACACCAACTCTGGAAACACCATATATTTT
d_gene: .; abundance: .; j_gene: TRBJ2-7; v_gene: TRBV30; CDR3aa: CAWSSGNGREQYF; CDR3nt: TGTGCCTGGAGTTCAGGGAATGGACGCGAGCAGTACTTC
d_gene: .; abundance: .; j_gene: TRBJ2-1; v_gene: TRBV2; CDR3aa: CASSGLADPYNEQFF; CDR3nt: TGTGCCAGCAGTGGGCTAGCTGATCCCTACAATGAGCAGTTCTTC
d_gene: .; abundance: .; j_gene: TRBJ1-2; v_gene: TRBV6-4; CDR3aa: CATRGLRGYTF; CDR3nt: TGTGCCACCCGGGGACTGAGAGGCTACACCTTC
d_gene: TRBD1; abundance: .; j_gene: TRBJ2-3; v_gene: TRBV14; CDR3aa: CASRRQGYF; CDR3nt: TGTGCCAGCAGGCGACAGGGGTATTTT
d_gene: TRBD1; abundance: few; j_gene: TRBJ1-1; v_gene: TRBV2; CDR3aa: CASSKGQGNTEAFF; CDR3nt: TGTGCCAGCAGTAAGGGACAGGGGAACACTGAAGCTTTCTTT
d_gene: .; abundance: .; j_gene: TRBJ2-1; v_gene: TRBV23-1; CDR3aa: CASSQSPGPQGNHEQFF; CDR3nt: TGCGCCAGCAGTCAATCCCCTGGACCTCAGGGCAACCATGAGCAGTTCTTC
d_gene: TRBD2; abundance: once; j_gene: TRBJ2-3; v_gene: TRBV27; CDR3aa: CASSSAGVTRLVPDTQYF; CDR3nt: TGTGCCAGCAGTTCCGCGGGGGTTACGAGACTAGTGCCAGATACGCAGTATTTT
d_gene: .; abundance: .; j_gene: TRBJ2-3; v_gene: TRBV6-5; CDR3aa: CASKGGGTDTQYF; CDR3nt: TGTGCCAGCAAGGGTGGGGGCACAGATACGCAGTATTTT
d_gene: .; abundance: .; j_gene: TRBJ2-3; v_gene: TRBV2; CDR3aa: CASSQDRKGTDTQYF; CDR3nt: TGTGCCAGCAGCCAAGATCGGAAAGGCACAGATACGCAGTATTTT
d_gene: TRBD1; abundance: once; j_gene: TRBJ1-2; v_gene: TRBV30; CDR3aa: CAYGRLDRDLYGYTF; CDR3nt: TGTGCCTATGGAAGGTTGGACAGGGATCTTTACGGCTACACCTTC
d_gene: .; abundance: .; j_gene: TRBJ1-2; v_gene: TRBV9; CDR3aa: CASSVDSRDGYTF; CDR3nt: TGTGCCAGCAGCGTAGACAGTAGAGACGGCTACACCTTC
d_gene: .; abundance: .; j_gene: TRBJ1-3; v_gene: TRBV28; CDR3aa: CASRGANSGNTIYF; CDR3nt: TGTGCCAGCAGGGGTGCGAACTCTGGAAACACCATATATTTT
d_gene: .; abundance: few; j_gene: TRBJ1-2; v_gene: TRBV28; CDR3aa: CASTPPQGRRASGYTF; CDR3nt: TGTGCCAGCACTCCTCCCCAAGGCAGGAGAGCCTCTGGCTACACCTTC
d_gene: .; abundance: few; j_gene: TRBJ2-3; v_gene: TRBV10-3; CDR3aa: CAISERGLAVTDTQYF; CDR3nt: TGTGCCATCAGTGAGAGGGGGCTAGCGGTCACAGATACGCAGTATTTT
d_gene: .; abundance: .; j_gene: TRBJ2-7; v_gene: TRBV5-1; CDR3aa: CASSAIEESYEQYF; CDR3nt: TGCGCCAGCAGCGCTATCGAGGAGTCCTACGAGCAGTACTTC
d_gene: TRBD1; abundance: once; j_gene: TRBJ2-6; v_gene: TRBV19; CDR3aa: CASNTGTEPSGANVLTF; CDR3nt: TGTGCCAGTAATACCGGGACAGAGCCTTCTGGGGCCAACGTCCTGACTTTC
d_gene: .; abundance: .; j_gene: TRBJ2-4; v_gene: TRBV2; CDR3aa: CASARDSKNIQYF; CDR3nt: TGTGCCAGCGCCCGGGACTCTAAAAACATTCAGTACTTC
d_gene: TRBD1; abundance: .; j_gene: TRBJ2-1; v_gene: TRBV9; CDR3aa: CASSPRQGVIYNEQFF; CDR3nt: TGTGCCAGCAGCCCCAGACAGGGGGTGATATACAATGAGCAGTTCTTC
d_gene: TRBD1; abundance: .; j_gene: TRBJ1-2; v_gene: TRBV29-1; CDR3aa: CSVEGGGLGYTF; CDR3nt: TGCAGCGTTGAAGGAGGGGGCCTGGGCTACACCTTC
d_gene: .; abundance: .; j_gene: TRBJ2-3; v_gene: TRBV5-8; CDR3aa: CASRRLDTQYF; CDR3nt: TGTGCCAGCAGGCGGCTGGATACGCAGTATTTT
d_gene: .; abundance: .; j_gene: TRBJ2-2; v_gene: TRBV7-7; CDR3aa: CASSLTDPGELFF; CDR3nt: TGTGCTAGCAGCCTGACAGACCCGGGGGAGCTGTTTTTT
d_gene: .; abundance: .; j_gene: TRBJ1-3; v_gene: TRBV6-1; CDR3aa: CASSDTGGRPSGNTIYF; CDR3nt: TGTGCCAGCAGTGATACGGGGGGCAGACCCTCTGGAAACACCATATATTTT
d_gene: .; abundance: .; j_gene: TRBJ2-2; v_gene: TRBV4-2; CDR3aa: CASSQDQLYTGELFF; CDR3nt: TGTGCCAGCAGCCAAGATCAACTTTACACCGGGGAGCTGTTTTTT